The next 10 T cell receptor beta chains were all read from a single sample in a study of shared clonotypes between healthy human individuals. Sequencing used immunoSEQ multiplex PCR; TCRdb keeps in-frame clones, though not all of them. Among fewer than 1.8 million clones listed, around 98.5% were seen once. The specimen was naive CD4+ T cells sorted from blood. Subset denoted: CD45RA+ positively selected. The receptors were gathered from a man in his thirties or forties in good health.

The chain links TRBV5-1 to TRBJ2-1; D ambiguous. Germline assignment: CDR1 SGHRS and CDR2 YFSETQ. This CDR3 is 13 amino acids long. Trimming cost V 3 bases and J 10 bases, with 14 bases left between them. CDR3 nucleotide sequence: TGCGCCAGCAGCTCCCAAGCGTTTAGGGAGCAGTTCTTC. Translating it yields CASSSQAFREQFF.

The V call is TRBV25-1, the J call TRBJ2-2, with D maybe TRBD1 (7 bases). Per the germline V gene, CDR1 is MGHDK and CDR2 is SYGVNS. This CDR3 is 17 amino acids long. V dropped 4 bases and J dropped 5 bases, with 20 bases sitting between them. The CDR3 nucleotides are TGTGCCAGCAGTGCCTCATGGCGGGACAGTCGAACCGGGGAGCTGTTTTTT. Translated, it gives CASSASWRDSRTGELFF.

This chain joins TRBV4-2 and TRBJ2-1; D may be TRBD2 (6 bases). The CDR3 is made up of 14 amino acids. V lost 4 bases, J lost 5 bases, and 12 bases lay in between. CDR1 and CDR2 (germline): LGHNA, YNFKEQ. This CDR3 reads CASSRSGGNNEQFF. DNA for the CDR3: TGTGCCAGCAGCCGCAGTGGGGGGAACAATGAGCAGTTCTTC.

The chain joins TRBV6-6 to TRBJ2-1; 9 nucleotides agree with TRBD2. CDR1 is MNHNY and CDR2 is SVGAGI in the germline V gene (reference sequence). This CDR3 region has 13 residues. Germline trimming cut 6 bases from V and 6 bases from J; bases unmatched to any gene: 3. CDR3 loop: CASSRGLANEQFF. The DNA for the CDR3 is TGTGCCAGCAGCCGGGGACTAGCCAATGAGCAGTTCTTC.

The chain recombines TRBV18 with TRBJ2-1, with TRBD2 matching over 12 bases. This CDR3 contains 15 residues. In germline, CDR1 is KGHSH, CDR2 LQKENI. The trim removed 5 bases at V and 5 bases at J, leaving 4 bases unmatched. The CDR3 sequence is CASSDGLAGNNEQFF. In DNA, the CDR3 is TGTGCCAGCTCAGACGGACTAGCGGGGAACAATGAGCAGTTCTTC.

J is TRBJ1-2 and V is TRBV11-2; no clear D gene. The CDR3 covers 12 residues. Germline V gives CDR1 SGHAT, CDR2 FQNNGV. V gave up 3 bases and J gave up 6 bases, with 8 bases separating them. CDR3 sequence: CASSFERNGYTF. CDR3 coding DNA: TGTGCCAGCAGCTTTGAGAGGAATGGCTACACCTTC. The whole variable domain, filled in from reference TRBV11-2 and TRBJ1-2, reads EAGVAQSPRYKIIEKRQSVAFWCNPISGHATLYWYQQILGQGPKLLIQFQNNGVVDDSQLPKDRFSAERLKGVDSTLKIQPAKLEDSAVYLCASSFERNGYTFGSGTRLTVV.

This clone has only one observation. The V call is TRBV11-2, the J call TRBJ2-7, with D possibly matching TRBD2 (5 bases). Germline V gives CDR1 SGHAT, CDR2 FQNNGV. The CDR3 spans 15 residues. Trimming removed 1 base at V and 0 bases at J, with 10 bases between. CDR3 loop: CASSLVRGFSYEQYF. The DNA for the CDR3 is TGTGCCAGCAGCTTAGTGAGAGGGTTCTCCTACGAGCAGTACTTC.

The chain links TRBV30 to TRBJ2-1; no reliable D call. V was pared by 3 bases and J by 6 bases, with 15 bases between. There are 14 residues in the CDR3. Germline CDR1 is GTSNPN and CDR2 is SVGIG (reference sequence). The CDR3 sequence is CAWRSMIGPNEQFF. The CDR3 bases are TGTGCCTGGAGATCCATGATCGGGCCCAATGAGCAGTTCTTC.

The V call is TRBV5-1, the J call TRBJ1-2; 8 nucleotides agree with TRBD1. The J segment lost 6 bases and the V segment lost 3 bases, leaving 10 bases of the junction unmatched. The CDR3 extends over 15 amino acids. Germline CDR1 is SGHRS and CDR2 is YFSETQ. DNA of the CDR3: TGCGCCAGCAGCTCGGTACAGGGGGTTTTCGATGGCTACACCTTC. It encodes CASSSVQGVFDGYTF.

As regards this clone: The same CDR3 can be traced to other DNA sequences in this sample. This chain joins TRBV6-4 and TRBJ2-6; maybe TRBD1 (5 bases). This CDR3 is 14 amino acids long. Deletions cut 3 bases from V and 2 bases from J, with 5 bases between. In germline, CDR1 is MRHNA, CDR2 SNTAGT. In DNA, the CDR3 is TGTGCCAGCAGTGAAGGGGCTGGGGCCAACGTCCTGACTTTC. Translated: CASSEGAGANVLTF.